This paragraph covers one TCR beta chain sequence. Its antigen is not identified. This sample was included in a study of immune evolution from preneoplasia to lung adenocarcinoma. Broader study findings: T cell clonality was higher in KRAS-mutant than EGFR-mutant or wild-type nodules.

Measured with immunoSEQ multiplex PCR; TCRdb has only the in-frame clones, and not every one. The sample includes about 1,800 clones, about 88% of them seen just once. The CDR3 is 13 residues long. J lost 3 bases, V lost 6 bases, and 5 bases had no gene match. Germline V gives CDR1 SGDLS, CDR2 YYNGEE. The TCR was taken from a donor of 70 years or more with lung adenocarcinoma. Material for sequencing was FFPE tissue from an adenomatous hyperplasia lung lesion. Noted subset: atypical adenomatous hyperplasia (AAH), lung preneoplasia. This chain uses TRBV9 with TRBJ1-2; 7 bases agree with TRBD1. The CDR3 reads CASTTGQDYGYTF. The CDR3 DNA is TGTGCCAGCACCACCGGACAGGACTATGGCTACACCTTC.